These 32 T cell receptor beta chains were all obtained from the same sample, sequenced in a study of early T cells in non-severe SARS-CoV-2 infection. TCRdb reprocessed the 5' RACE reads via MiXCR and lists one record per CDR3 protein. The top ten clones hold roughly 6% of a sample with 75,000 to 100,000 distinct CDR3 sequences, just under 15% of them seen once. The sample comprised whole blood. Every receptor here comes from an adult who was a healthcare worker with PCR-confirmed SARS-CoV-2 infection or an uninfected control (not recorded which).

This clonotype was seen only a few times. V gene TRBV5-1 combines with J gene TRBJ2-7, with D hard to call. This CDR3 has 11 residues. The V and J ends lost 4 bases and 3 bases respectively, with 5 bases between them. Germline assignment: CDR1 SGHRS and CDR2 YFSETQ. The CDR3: CASSHYYEQYF. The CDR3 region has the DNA TGCGCCAGCAGCCACTACTACGAGCAGTACTTC.

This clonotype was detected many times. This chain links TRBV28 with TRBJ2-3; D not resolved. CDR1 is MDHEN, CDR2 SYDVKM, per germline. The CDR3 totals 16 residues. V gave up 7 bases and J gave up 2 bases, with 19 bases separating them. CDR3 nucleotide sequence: TGTGCCAGCACCGGGCCCTTCGGTCCCCCCACAGATACGCAGTATTTT. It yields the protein CASTGPFGPPTDTQYF.

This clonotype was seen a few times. CDR3 coding DNA: TGTGCCAGCAGCGTGAGAGCGGGACCGCTTATCGATGAGCAGTTCTTC. This sequence encodes CASSVRAGPLIDEQFF. This chain joins TRBV7-2 and TRBJ2-1; 7 nucleotides match TRBD2. The trim removed 5 bases at V and 8 bases at J, leaving 15 bases unmatched. This CDR3 has 16 amino acids. CDR1 and CDR2 from the germline V gene are SGHTA and FQGNSA.

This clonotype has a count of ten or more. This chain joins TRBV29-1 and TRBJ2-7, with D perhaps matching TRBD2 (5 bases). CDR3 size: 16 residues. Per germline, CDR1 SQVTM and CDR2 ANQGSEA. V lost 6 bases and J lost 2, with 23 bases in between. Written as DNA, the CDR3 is TGCAGCGTCGGAGGTCCATTAGGGCGCGGACCCTACGAGCAGTACTTC. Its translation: CSVGGPLGRGPYEQYF.

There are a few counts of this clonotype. The CDR3, as DNA: TGTGCCAGCAGCACCGGGGGCTATAGGTTGAACACTGAAGCTTTCTTT. It encodes CASSTGGYRLNTEAFF. The chain links TRBV12-3 or TRBV12-4 to TRBJ1-1, with D perhaps matching TRBD1 (6 bases). Trimming took off 6 bases at V and 0 bases at J, with 17 bases between the two ends. The CDR3 has 16 residues.

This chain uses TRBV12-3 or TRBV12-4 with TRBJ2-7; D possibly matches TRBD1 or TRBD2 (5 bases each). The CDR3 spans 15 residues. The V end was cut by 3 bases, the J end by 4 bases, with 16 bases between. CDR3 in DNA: TGTGCCAGCAGTTTTAGTGGTCAGGGAGAGTACGAGCAGTACTTC. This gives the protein CASSFSGQGEYEQYF.

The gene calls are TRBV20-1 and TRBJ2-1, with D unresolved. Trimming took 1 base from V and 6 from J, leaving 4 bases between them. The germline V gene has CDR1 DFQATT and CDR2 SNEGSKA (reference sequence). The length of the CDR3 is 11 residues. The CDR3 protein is CSARVPNEQFF. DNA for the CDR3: TGCAGTGCTAGAGTACCCAATGAGCAGTTCTTC.

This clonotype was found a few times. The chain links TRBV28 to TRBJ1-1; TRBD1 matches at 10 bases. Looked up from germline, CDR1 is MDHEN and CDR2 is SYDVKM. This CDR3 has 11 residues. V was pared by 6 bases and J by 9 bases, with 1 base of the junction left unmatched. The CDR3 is CASRGQGQAFF. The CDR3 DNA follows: TGTGCCAGCAGGGGACAGGGGCAAGCTTTCTTT.

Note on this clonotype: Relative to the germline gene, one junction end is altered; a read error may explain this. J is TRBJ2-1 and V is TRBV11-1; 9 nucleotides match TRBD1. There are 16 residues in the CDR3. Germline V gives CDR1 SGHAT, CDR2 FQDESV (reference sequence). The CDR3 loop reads CASSLPPTGGYNEQLF. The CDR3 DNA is TGTGCCAGCAGCTTGCCCCCGACAGGGGGTTACAATGAGCAGCTCTTC.

DNA of the CDR3: TGCAGTGTTACACCTAGCGGCTCCTACGAGCAGTACTTC. It specifies CSVTPSGSYEQYF. The rearrangement uses TRBV20-1 and TRBJ2-7, with TRBD2 identical over 7 bases. The CDR3 consists of 13 residues. After removal of 7 bases from V and 0 bases from J, the junction contained 6 bases not matched to a gene. Germline V lookup: CDR1 DFQATT, CDR2 SNEGSKA (reference sequence).

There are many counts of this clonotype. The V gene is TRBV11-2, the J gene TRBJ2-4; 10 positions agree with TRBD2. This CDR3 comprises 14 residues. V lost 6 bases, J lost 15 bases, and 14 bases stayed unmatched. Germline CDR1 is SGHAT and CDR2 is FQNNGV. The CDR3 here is CASRREGLAGVPYF. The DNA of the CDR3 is TGTGCCAGCAGACGGGAAGGCCTAGCGGGAGTCCCGTACTTC.

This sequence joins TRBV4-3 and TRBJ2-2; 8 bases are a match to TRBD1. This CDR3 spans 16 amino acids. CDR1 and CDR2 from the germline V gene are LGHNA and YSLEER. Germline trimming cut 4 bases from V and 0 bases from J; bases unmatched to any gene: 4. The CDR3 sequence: CASSPGQGANTGELFF. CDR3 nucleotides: TGCGCCAGCAGCCCTGGACAGGGAGCGAACACCGGGGAGCTGTTTTTT.

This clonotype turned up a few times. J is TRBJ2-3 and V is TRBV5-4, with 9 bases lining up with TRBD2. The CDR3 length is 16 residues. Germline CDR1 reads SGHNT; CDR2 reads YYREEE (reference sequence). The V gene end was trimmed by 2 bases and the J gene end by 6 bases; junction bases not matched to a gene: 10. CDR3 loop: CASSFSSGARGDTQYF. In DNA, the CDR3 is TGTGCCAGCAGCTTTTCTAGCGGGGCACGGGGGGATACGCAGTATTTT.

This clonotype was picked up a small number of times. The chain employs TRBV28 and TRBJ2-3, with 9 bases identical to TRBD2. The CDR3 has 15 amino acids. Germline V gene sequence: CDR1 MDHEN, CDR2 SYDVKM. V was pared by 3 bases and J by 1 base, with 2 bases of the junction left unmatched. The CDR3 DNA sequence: TGTGCCAGCAGTTTGCGGGGGGGGGGCACAGATACGCAGTATTTT. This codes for CASSLRGGGTDTQYF.

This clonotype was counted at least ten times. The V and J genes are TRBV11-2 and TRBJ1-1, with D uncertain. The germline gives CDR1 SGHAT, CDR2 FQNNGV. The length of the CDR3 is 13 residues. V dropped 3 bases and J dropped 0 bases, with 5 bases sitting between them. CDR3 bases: TGTGCCAGCAGCTTCGGACTGAACACTGAAGCTTTCTTT. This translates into CASSFGLNTEAFF.

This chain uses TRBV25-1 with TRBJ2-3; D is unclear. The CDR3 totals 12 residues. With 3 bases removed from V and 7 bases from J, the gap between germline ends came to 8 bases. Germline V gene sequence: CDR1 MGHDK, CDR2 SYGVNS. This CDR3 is CASSEDAHTQYF. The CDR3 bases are TGTGCCAGCAGTGAGGACGCACATACGCAGTATTTT.

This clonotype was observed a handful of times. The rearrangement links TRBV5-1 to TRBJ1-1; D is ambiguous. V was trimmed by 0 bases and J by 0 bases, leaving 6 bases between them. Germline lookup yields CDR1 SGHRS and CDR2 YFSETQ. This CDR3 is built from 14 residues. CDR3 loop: CASSLEPMNTEAFF. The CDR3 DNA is TGCGCCAGCAGCTTGGAACCTATGAACACTGAAGCTTTCTTT.

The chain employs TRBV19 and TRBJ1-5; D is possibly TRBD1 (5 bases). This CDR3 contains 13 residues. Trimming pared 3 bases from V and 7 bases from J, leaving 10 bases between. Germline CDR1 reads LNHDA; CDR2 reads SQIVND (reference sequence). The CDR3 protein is CASSIGRDQPQHF. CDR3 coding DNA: TGTGCCAGTAGTATTGGCAGGGACCAGCCCCAGCATTTT. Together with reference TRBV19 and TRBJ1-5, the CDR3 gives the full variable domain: DGGITQSPKYLFRKEGQNVTLSCEQNLNHDAMYWYRQDPGQGLRLIYYSQIVNDFQKGDIAEGYSVSREKKESFPLTVTSAQKNPTAFYLCASSIGRDQPQHFGDGTRLSIL.

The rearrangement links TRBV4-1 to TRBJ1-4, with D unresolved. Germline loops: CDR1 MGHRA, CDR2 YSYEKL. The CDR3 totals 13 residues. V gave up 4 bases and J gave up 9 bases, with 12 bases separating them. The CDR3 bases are TGCGCCAGCAGCCCAAGGTCCAGGAAAAAACTGTTTTTT. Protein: CASSPRSRKKLFF.

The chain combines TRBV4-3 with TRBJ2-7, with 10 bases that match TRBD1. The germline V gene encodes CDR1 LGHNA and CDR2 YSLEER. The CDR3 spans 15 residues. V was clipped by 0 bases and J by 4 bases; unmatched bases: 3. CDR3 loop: CASSQDGTGVYEQYF. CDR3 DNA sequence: TGCGCCAGCAGCCAAGACGGGACAGGGGTATACGAGCAGTACTTC.

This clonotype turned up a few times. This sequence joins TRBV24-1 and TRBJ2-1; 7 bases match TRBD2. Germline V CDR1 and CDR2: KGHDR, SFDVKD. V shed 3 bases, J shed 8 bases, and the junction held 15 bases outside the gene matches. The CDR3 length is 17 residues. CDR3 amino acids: CATSDEVPSGAGDEQFF. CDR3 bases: TGTGCCACCAGTGATGAGGTCCCTAGCGGAGCCGGCGATGAGCAGTTCTTC.

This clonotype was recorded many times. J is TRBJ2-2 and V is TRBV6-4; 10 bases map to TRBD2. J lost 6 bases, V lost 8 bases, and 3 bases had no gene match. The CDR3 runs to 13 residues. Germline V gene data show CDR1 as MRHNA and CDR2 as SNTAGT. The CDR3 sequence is CASGTSESGELFF. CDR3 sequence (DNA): TGTGCCAGCGGGACTAGCGAATCCGGGGAGCTGTTTTTT.

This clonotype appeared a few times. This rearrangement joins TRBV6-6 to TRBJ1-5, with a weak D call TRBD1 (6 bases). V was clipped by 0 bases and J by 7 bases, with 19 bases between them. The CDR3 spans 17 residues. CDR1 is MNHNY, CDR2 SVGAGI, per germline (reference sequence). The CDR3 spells CASSYSPGSGVRQPQHF. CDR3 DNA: TGTGCCAGCAGTTACTCCCCGGGCTCAGGGGTACGACAGCCCCAGCATTTT.

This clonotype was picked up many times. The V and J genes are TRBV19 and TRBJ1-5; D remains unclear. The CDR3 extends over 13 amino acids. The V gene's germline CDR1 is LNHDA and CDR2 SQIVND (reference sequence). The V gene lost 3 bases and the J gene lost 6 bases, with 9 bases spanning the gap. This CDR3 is CASSIYLGQPQHF. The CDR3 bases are TGTGCCAGTAGTATTTACCTGGGTCAGCCCCAGCATTTT.

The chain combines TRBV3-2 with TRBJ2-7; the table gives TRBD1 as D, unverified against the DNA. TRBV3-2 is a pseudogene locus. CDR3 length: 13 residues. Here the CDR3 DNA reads TGTGCCAGCAGCCTACAGGGCCCCTACGAGCAGTACTTC. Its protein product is CASSLQGPYEQYF.

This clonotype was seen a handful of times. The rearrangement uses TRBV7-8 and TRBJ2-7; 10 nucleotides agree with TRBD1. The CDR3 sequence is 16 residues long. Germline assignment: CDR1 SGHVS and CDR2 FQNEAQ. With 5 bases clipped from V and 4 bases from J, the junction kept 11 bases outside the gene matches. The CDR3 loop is CASSMRTGGGKYEQYF. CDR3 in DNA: TGTGCCAGCAGCATGCGGACAGGGGGAGGTAAATACGAGCAGTACTTC.

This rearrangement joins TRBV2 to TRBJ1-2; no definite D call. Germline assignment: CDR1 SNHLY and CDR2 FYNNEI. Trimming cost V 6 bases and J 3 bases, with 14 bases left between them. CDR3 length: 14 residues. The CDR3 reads CASSGGRTHYGYTF. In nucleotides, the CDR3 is TGTGCCAGCAGCGGCGGAAGGACCCACTATGGCTACACCTTC.

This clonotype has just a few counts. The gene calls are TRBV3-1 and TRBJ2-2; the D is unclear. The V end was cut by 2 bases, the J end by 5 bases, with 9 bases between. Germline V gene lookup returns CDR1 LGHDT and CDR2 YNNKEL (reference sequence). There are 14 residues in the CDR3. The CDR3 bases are TGTGCCAGCAGCCAATCAACACGAACCGGGGAGCTGTTTTTT. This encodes CASSQSTRTGELFF.

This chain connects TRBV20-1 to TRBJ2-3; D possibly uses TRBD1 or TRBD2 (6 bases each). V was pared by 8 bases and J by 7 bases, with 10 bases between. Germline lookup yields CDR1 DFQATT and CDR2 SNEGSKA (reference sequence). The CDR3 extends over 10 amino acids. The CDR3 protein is CSLGGNTQYF. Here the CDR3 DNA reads TGCAGTCTGGGGGGCAATACGCAGTATTTT.

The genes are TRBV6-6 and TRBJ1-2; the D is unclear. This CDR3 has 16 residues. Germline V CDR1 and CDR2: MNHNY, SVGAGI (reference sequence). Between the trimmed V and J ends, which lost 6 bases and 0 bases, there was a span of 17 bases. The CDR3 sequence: CASSKRTYTANYGYTF. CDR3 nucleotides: TGTGCCAGCAGCAAGAGGACGTACACGGCTAACTATGGCTACACCTTC.

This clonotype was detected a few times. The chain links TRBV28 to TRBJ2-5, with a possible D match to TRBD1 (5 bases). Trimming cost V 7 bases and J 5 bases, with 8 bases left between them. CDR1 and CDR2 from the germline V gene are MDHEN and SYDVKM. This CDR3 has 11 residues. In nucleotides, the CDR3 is TGTGCCAGCAAGGGGTCCGAGACCCAGTACTTC. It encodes CASKGSETQYF.

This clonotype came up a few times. This chain's CDR3 is CASSPGWGGPREQYF. The DNA for the CDR3 is TGTGCCAGCAGCCCGGGATGGGGAGGCCCCCGCGAGCAGTACTTC. J is TRBJ2-7 and V is TRBV28; possibly TRBD2 for D (6 bases). This CDR3 has 15 residues. Germline CDR1 and CDR2: MDHEN and SYDVKM. V was shortened by 6 bases and J by 6 bases, with 21 bases between the two germline ends.